The rows below give T cell receptor beta chains drawn from one sample of a study of a mutant IDH1 vaccine in newly diagnosed glioma. Only in-frame clones appear in the TCRdb table, and some are missing; sequencing was by immunoSEQ multiplex PCR. The sample lists roughly 70,000 clones; 70% to 90% were seen once. Here the sequenced sample was PBMCs, taken from a glioma patient treated with radiotherapy, temozolomide or both. Source of these receptors: a man younger than 40 with glioma. CDR3s include the opening cysteine and the closing phenylalanine or tryptophan. A D gene is named only where the DNA matches it firmly. For some rows the clone size is stated as once, few or many, or as a class when expanded; others skip it.

>NA|16|NA|TRBV7-6|TRBJ2-1
CASSLVEGEGPIEQFF
TGTGCCAGCAGCTTGGTGGAGGGCGAGGGGCCGATTGAGCAGTTCTTC
>NA|11|NA|TRBV2|TRBJ1-1
CASSDVAEAFF
TGTGCCAGCAGTGACGTGGCTGAAGCTTTCTTT
>NA|12|once|TRBV6-5|TRBJ1-1
CASSYSRGGAFF
TGTGCCAGCAGTTACTCGAGGGGTGGAGCTTTCTTT
>TRBD2|19|NA|TRBV27|TRBJ2-1
CASSSAGLAGGFSYNEQFF
TGTGCCAGCAGTTCCGCGGGACTAGCGGGGGGGTTCTCCTACAATGAGCAGTTCTTC
>TRBD2|19|NA|TRBV19|TRBJ2-7
CASSAPPGGVGPPTYEQYF
TGTGCCAGTAGTGCCCCCCCGGGAGGGGTTGGGCCCCCCACCTACGAGCAGTACTTC
>NA|13|NA|TRBV29-1|TRBJ2-3
CSVEFNPGDTQYF
TGCAGCGTTGAATTTAATCCTGGGGATACGCAGTATTTT
>TRBD2|16|NA|TRBV11-3|TRBJ2-3
CASSLLSGGSKDTQYF
TGTGCCAGCAGCTTACTAAGCGGGGGGTCTAAAGATACGCAGTATTTT
>NA|15|NA|TRBV30|TRBJ1-6
CAWRALQVSNSPLHF
TGTGCCTGGAGAGCCCTACAGGTCTCAAATTCACCCCTCCACTTT
>NA|15|NA|TRBV27|TRBJ2-1
CASSLSGGGRNEQFF
TGTGCCAGCAGTTTATCTGGAGGGGGCCGCAATGAGCAGTTCTTC
>NA|12|NA|TRBV7-9|TRBJ1-5
CASSWEGQPQHF
TGTGCCAGCAGCTGGGAGGGACAGCCCCAGCATTTT
>TRBD1|15|NA|TRBV27|TRBJ1-2
CASRDSGTEWDGYTF
TGTGCCAGCAGGGACTCCGGGACAGAATGGGATGGCTACACCTTC
>TRBD1|15|NA|TRBV10-3|TRBJ2-7
CAISDPGQGIGEQYF
TGTGCCATCAGTGACCCGGGACAGGGGATTGGCGAGCAGTACTTC
>TRBD2|16|NA|TRBV5-6|TRBJ2-7
CASSLAVAGGPYEQYF
TGTGCCAGCAGCTTGGCTGTTGCGGGGGGACCCTACGAGCAGTACTTC
>NA|15|NA|TRBV6-5|TRBJ1-4
CASSYEGLSNEKLFF
TGTGCCAGCAGTTACGAGGGGCTGTCTAATGAAAAACTGTTTTTT
>TRBD1|12|NA|TRBV2|TRBJ1-2
CASGTGLNGYTF
TGTGCCAGCGGGACAGGGCTAAATGGCTACACCTTC
>TRBD1|16|NA|TRBV18|TRBJ1-2
CASSPDRGIGNYGYTF
TGTGCCAGCTCACCGGACAGGGGGATAGGAAACTATGGCTACACCTTC
>NA|16|NA|TRBV7-9|TRBJ2-5
CASMNGGGDSGETQYF
TGTGCCAGCATGAACGGGGGCGGGGACTCCGGGGAGACCCAGTACTTC
>NA|13|NA|TRBV27|TRBJ2-1
CASSWGPSNQQFF
TGTGCCAGCAGTTGGGGACCCTCCAATCAGCAGTTCTTC
>NA|13|NA|TRBV14|TRBJ1-1
CASSQVGSTEAFF
TGTGCCAGCAGCCAAGTAGGCTCCACTGAAGCTTTCTTT
>TRBD2|16|NA|TRBV5-1|TRBJ2-5
CASSLPGGSHQETQYF
TGCGCCAGCAGCTTACCGGGGGGGTCACACCAAGAGACCCAGTACTTC
>NA|16|NA|TRBV2|TRBJ2-1
CASSLRRKVAYNEQFF
TGTGCCAGCAGTCTCAGACGGAAGGTGGCCTACAATGAGCAGTTCTTC
>TRBD1|14|NA|TRBV6-5|TRBJ1-2
CASSSDDRDHGYTF
TGTGCCAGCAGTTCCGACGACAGGGACCATGGCTACACCTTC
>NA|12|NA|TRBV6-5|TRBJ1-6
CASSYVGSPLHF
TGTGCCAGCAGTTACGTCGGTTCACCCCTCCACTTT
>NA|16|NA|TRBV6-5|TRBJ2-1
CASSYLQGRSYNEQFF
TGTGCCAGCAGTTACCTACAGGGCCGCTCCTACAATGAGCAGTTCTTC
>TRBD1|13|NA|TRBV7-2|TRBJ2-5
CASSRDSQETQYF
TGTGCCAGCAGCCGGGACAGCCAAGAGACCCAGTACTTC
>NA|14|NA|TRBV18|TRBJ2-3
CASSPRQGTDTQYF
TGTGCCAGCTCACCACGACAGGGCACAGATACGCAGTATTTT
>NA|16|NA|TRBV15|TRBJ2-7
CATSREYAGQIYEQYF
TGTGCCACCAGCAGAGAGTACGCGGGACAGATATACGAGCAGTACTTC
>NA|12|NA|TRBV11-2|TRBJ1-3
CASSLSGNTIYF
TGTGCCAGCAGCTTGAGTGGAAACACCATATATTTT
>NA|11|NA|TRBV7-8|TRBJ2-5
CASSPGETQYF
TGTGCCAGCAGCCCAGGGGAGACCCAGTACTTC
>NA|16|NA|TRBV2|TRBJ2-1
CASSGGGQSSYNEQFF
TGTGCCAGCAGTGGGGGGGGGCAAAGCTCCTACAATGAGCAGTTCTTC
>NA|13|NA|TRBV30|TRBJ2-5
CAWSAGPSETQYF
TGTGCCTGGAGCGCCGGTCCTTCGGAGACCCAGTACTTC
>TRBD1|13|NA|TRBV19|TRBJ1-2
CASSTRTGEGYTF
TGTGCCAGTAGTACCCGGACAGGGGAGGGCTACACCTTC
>NA|13|NA|TRBV4-1|TRBJ2-7
CASSQLGLGDKYF
TGCGCCAGCAGCCAACTGGGTTTGGGGGATAAGTACTTC
>TRBD1|14|few|TRBV27|TRBJ1-1
CASSLSNRGGEAFF
TGTGCCAGCAGTTTATCGAACAGGGGAGGTGAAGCTTTCTTT
>NA|14|NA|TRBV5-8|TRBJ1-2
CASSLATSNYGYTF
TGTGCCAGCAGCTTGGCGACTTCCAACTATGGCTACACCTTC
>NA|20|once|TRBV12-5|TRBJ1-5
CASGLVRQARADNSNQPQHF
TGTGCTAGTGGTTTGGTACGGCAGGCACGAGCGGATAATAGCAATCAGCCCCAGCATTTT
>NA|14|few|TRBV5-4|TRBJ1-5
CASSLKGSNQPQHF
TGTGCCAGCAGCTTGAAGGGCAGCAATCAGCCCCAGCATTTT
>NA|15|NA|TRBV6-5|TRBJ2-7
CASSYSQGKVYEQYF
TGTGCCAGCAGTTACTCGCAGGGGAAGGTCTACGAGCAGTACTTC
>NA|17|NA|TRBV6-1|TRBJ1-3
CASSDYDSLPSGNTIYF
TGTGCCAGCAGTGATTATGACAGTCTGCCCTCTGGAAACACCATATATTTT
>NA|13|NA|TRBV7-9|TRBJ2-1
CASSLGLGGEQFF
TGTGCCAGCAGCTTAGGGTTAGGAGGCGAGCAGTTCTTC
>TRBD1|15|few|TRBV9|TRBJ1-1
CASSALGQGRTEAFF
TGTGCCAGCAGCGCTTTGGGACAGGGACGGACTGAAGCTTTCTTT
>NA|17|NA|TRBV2|TRBJ2-1
CASSEPEDYLSYNEQFF
TGTGCCAGCAGTGAGCCGGAGGACTACCTCTCCTACAATGAGCAGTTCTTC
>TRBD1|14|NA|TRBV5-1|TRBJ2-5
CASSFRTGQETQYF
TGCGCCAGCAGCTTCCGGACAGGTCAAGAGACCCAGTACTTC
>NA|15|NA|TRBV5-6|TRBJ2-5
CASSSRTLPQETQYF
TGTGCCAGCAGCTCTAGGACTTTACCCCAAGAGACCCAGTACTTC
>TRBD2|17|NA|TRBV7-9|TRBJ2-3
CASSLALAGGPPDTQYF
TGTGCCAGCAGCTTAGCACTAGCGGGGGGGCCCCCAGATACGCAGTATTTT
>NA|15|NA|TRBV5-1|TRBJ1-2
CASSLAPVPGYGYTF
TGCGCCAGCAGCTTGGCGCCGGTCCCCGGATATGGCTACACCTTC
>TRBD2|15|NA|TRBV5-1|TRBJ2-5
CASSLAGTSKETQYF
TGCGCCAGCAGCTTGGCGGGGACTAGTAAAGAGACCCAGTACTTC
>NA|18|NA|TRBV9|TRBJ1-6
CASSSDTGWSSYNSPLHF
TGTGCCAGCAGCTCCGATACGGGTTGGAGCTCCTATAATTCACCCCTCCACTTT
>NA|18|NA|TRBV10-3|TRBJ2-2
CAISEPGDPRLDTGELFF
TGTGCCATCAGTGAACCGGGGGACCCCCGGTTGGACACCGGGGAGCTGTTTTTT
>TRBD1|14|NA|TRBV28|TRBJ1-2
CASSLLAGGGGYTF
TGTGCCAGCAGTTTACTTGCAGGGGGCGGAGGCTACACCTTC
>NA|16|NA|TRBV6-6|TRBJ2-3
CASSSDGLSPTDTQYF
TGTGCCAGCAGTTCTGATGGACTAAGCCCCACAGATACGCAGTATTTT
>NA|15|NA|TRBV7-2|TRBJ2-2
CASIPGGGVNGELFF
TGTGCCAGCATCCCAGGGGGAGGGGTTAACGGGGAGCTGTTTTTT
>TRBD2|15|NA|TRBV30|TRBJ2-5
CAWRGGLGSIGTQYF
TGTGCCTGGAGGGGGGGACTAGGCTCCATCGGGACCCAGTACTTC
>NA|11|NA|TRBV2|TRBJ2-1
CASSGINEQFF
TGTGCCAGCAGCGGAATCAATGAGCAGTTCTTC
>TRBD1|14|NA|TRBV5-1|TRBJ1-2
CASSPGTDSYGYTF
TGCGCCAGCAGCCCCGGGACAGATAGCTATGGCTACACCTTC
>NA|14|NA|TRBV18|TRBJ1-5
CASSLDSGNQPQHF
TGTGCCAGCTCGCTTGACTCTGGCAATCAGCCCCAGCATTTT
>TRBD1|16|once|TRBV4-1|TRBJ2-7
CASSHLKGQGKDEQYF
TGCGCCAGCAGCCACCTAAAGGGACAGGGAAAAGACGAGCAGTACTTC
>TRBD1|16|NA|TRBV11-2|TRBJ2-7
CASSSNPGDRAYEQYF
TGTGCCAGCAGCTCTAACCCCGGCGACAGGGCCTACGAGCAGTACTTC
>TRBD1|15|once|TRBV29-1|TRBJ2-1
CSVDGTGTFGNEQFF
TGCAGCGTTGATGGGACAGGGACTTTCGGCAATGAGCAGTTCTTC
>NA|15|NA|TRBV5-5|TRBJ2-2
CASSLGRVNTGELFF
TGTGCCAGCAGCCTCGGGCGGGTCAACACCGGGGAGCTGTTTTTT